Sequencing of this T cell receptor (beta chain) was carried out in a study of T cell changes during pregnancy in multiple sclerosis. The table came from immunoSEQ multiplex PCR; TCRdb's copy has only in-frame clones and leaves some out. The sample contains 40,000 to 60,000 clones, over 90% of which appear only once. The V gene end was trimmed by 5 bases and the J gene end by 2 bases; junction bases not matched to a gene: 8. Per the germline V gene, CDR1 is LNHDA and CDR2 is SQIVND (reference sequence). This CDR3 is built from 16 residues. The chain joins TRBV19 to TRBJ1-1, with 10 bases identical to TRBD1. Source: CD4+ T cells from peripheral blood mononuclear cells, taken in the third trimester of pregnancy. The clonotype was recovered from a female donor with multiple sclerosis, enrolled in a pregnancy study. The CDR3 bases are TGTGCCAGTAGTGTCAAGACAGGGGGCTTTAACACTGAAGCTTTCTTT. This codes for CASSVKTGGFNTEAFF.